This T cell receptor beta chain was identified in a study of Graves' ophthalmopathy and Graves' hyperthyroidism. About the study: Stable hyperthyroidism denotes an absence of ophthalmopathy throughout 18 months of follow-up.

Study-wide points: Blood also held most thyroid clonotypes expanded above 0.001 frequency.

None of the included patients had other autoimmune diseases, uncontrolled infections, pregnancy or lactation, as these led to exclusion. The authors diagnosed from clinical symptoms, serum thyroxine, TRAb, thyroid ultrasound and orbital computed tomography. This clonotype was counted a few times. The antigen remains unidentified. J gave up 10 bases and V 5 bases, and 10 bases lay outside the gene matches. The CDR3 spans 13 residues. The germline gives CDR1 SGHAT, CDR2 FQNNGV. CDR3 regions of TCR beta were amplified from RNA transcripts. Second-round multiplex PCR followed a first-round RT-PCR using HTBI primers. TCRdb independently ran MiXCR on the multiplex PCR reads; one entry per CDR3 protein. The sample lists approximately 1.2 million distinct CDR3 sequences, about 40% occurring once.

The sequence came from an adult man with Graves' hyperthyroidism. The specimen sequenced was peripheral blood or thyroid tissue (not recorded which). The chain uses TRBV11-2 and TRBJ1-1; the match to TRBD1 covers 7 bases. CDR3 bases: TGTGCCAGCAGCCCCACAGGGGATCGGTCAGCTTTCTTT. Translated, it gives CASSPTGDRSAFF.